This T cell receptor beta chain was retrieved from a study of vaccination and CD4 T cells after COVID-19 (dated by TCRdb to 2022 to 2024). The study in broad terms: Convalescent patients had a positive SARS-CoV-2 result on nasal swab PCR, and of these patients, several had mild disease and one had severe disease. The convalescent cohort comprised six males and four females, including two Hispanic individuals, seven Caucasians, two Asians and one multiracial person. Post-vaccine blood samples were collected a median of approximately 68 days after the second vaccine dose, ranging from roughly 12 to 241 days. Each participant got two doses of either the Pfizer-BioNTech BNT162b2 vaccine (n=8) or the Moderna mRNA-1273 vaccine (n=2). Control cultures received a CEFX viral epitope pool as the positive control, an HIV-1 Nef peptide pool as the negative control, or no peptide. Post-COVID blood samples were collected from convalescent patients a median of about 92 days after diagnosis, with a range of roughly 35 to 161 days. In around 10 COVID-19 convalescent patients and several infection-naive healthy vaccine recipients, researchers compared the spike-specific CD4+ TCR repertoire from before mRNA vaccination with the repertoire from after. For stimulating the cultures, overlapping spike peptide pools were used, derived from SARS-CoV-2 as well as from the common cold coronaviruses HCoV-NL63, HCoV-OC43 and HCoV-229E. General findings and caveats noted by the study authors: In convalescent patients, a median around 90% of post-vaccine SARS-CoV-2-reactive clones were detected only after vaccination, suggesting vaccine-specific priming. Although the median number of SARS-CoV-2-reactive clonotypes went up from roughly 19 after infection to some 38 after vaccination, the increase was not significant. In convalescent patients, nearly all vaccine-specific clones (304 of 307) were found to be mono-reactive for SARS-CoV-2 spike rather than cross-reactive with common cold coronaviruses. The study included relatively few convalescent patients and did not analyze early timepoints after natural infection.

A word on this clonotype: Its recognized antigen is unknown. The sample holds no much larger clone one base away, and base qualities are not on file.

Library creation used PCR. At the Johns Hopkins FTIC core, DNA from the cultured CD4+ T cells underwent TCR sequencing with the Oncomine TCR Beta short-read assay. The QIAamp micro DNA kit was used to extract genomic DNA from the cultured CD4+ T cells. The Oncomine TCR Beta libraries from cultured CD4+ T cells were pooled using unique dual indexes and then sequenced on an Illumina iSeq 100. The study's processing was this. Non-productive sequences were removed, and CDR3s not starting with C, not ending with F or W, or shorter than 7 amino acids were discarded. Antigen-specific clonotypes were identified using the MANAFEST web application through comparison of peptide-stimulated wells with reference and other culture wells. To be called positive, a clone needed an FDR below 0.05, an odds ratio above 5, and a productive frequency above 0.1% in at least two of three replicate wells. A clonotype counted as cross-reactive if it showed significant expansion both in the SARS-CoV-2 spike wells and in at least one common cold coronavirus spike condition. Similarity between CDR3 sequences was evaluated in R version 3.6.1 using Levenshtein distances (stringdist) and unrooted phylogenetic trees (ape). TCRdb took the public reads, trimmed them with fastp at Q25, ran MiXCR for clone calling and kept in-frame beta chains. Each record represents a unique CDR3 protein, reported with the most common genes and DNA among its rows. It is TCRdb's table, rather than the study itself, that gives the V and J calls and clone size. The sample contains approximately 15,000 distinct CDR3 sequences, 45% to 65% of them found a single time. Around 12% of the sample belongs to the ten largest clones.

The sample's treatment or condition label is to be understood as: approximately nine-day PBMC culture with coronavirus spike peptide pools or control peptides (ViraFEST assay). To expand antigen-specific T cells with peptide pools and then pick out the expanded clonotypes through TCR sequencing, the study relied on the ViraFEST assay. The convalescent patients' positive SARS-CoV-2 PCR tests were from March to December 2020, which was before the Alpha, Beta and Delta variants emerged in the United States. Each well held approximately 2 million PBMCs cultured in IMDM containing about 5% human AB serum and around 10 IU/ml IL-2, with 10 ug/ml peptide pools added. On days 3 and 7, half of the culture medium was replaced with fresh IL-2-containing medium. After 9 to 11 days of culture, CD4+ T cells were isolated by negative selection with the EasySep CD4+ T cell isolation kit. Ficoll-Paque Plus gradient centrifugation was used to isolate PBMCs from whole blood, and the isolated PBMCs were then either used fresh or cryopreserved at -140C. In general, triplicate wells were set up for every culture condition.

From cysteine to phenylalanine, the CDR3 is 13 amino acids long. Just the 39-base CDR3 DNA is kept, in frame starting at base 1. CDR1 and CDR2 (SGHVS, FQNEAQ) derive from the germline V gene. The V and J ends are trimmed by 5 bases and 6 bases, leaving 14 bases between them. The sequenced sample was CD4+ T cells from blood, cultured in vitro. The receptor was derived from a human donor who had recovered from COVID-19. Recombination connected TRBV7-8 to TRBJ2-7; possibly the D gene is TRBD1, per 5 matching bases. In nucleotide form, the sequence is TGTGCCAGCAGCGAGCCCCGACAGACCGAGCAGTACTTC. Its amino acids are CASSEPRQTEQYF.